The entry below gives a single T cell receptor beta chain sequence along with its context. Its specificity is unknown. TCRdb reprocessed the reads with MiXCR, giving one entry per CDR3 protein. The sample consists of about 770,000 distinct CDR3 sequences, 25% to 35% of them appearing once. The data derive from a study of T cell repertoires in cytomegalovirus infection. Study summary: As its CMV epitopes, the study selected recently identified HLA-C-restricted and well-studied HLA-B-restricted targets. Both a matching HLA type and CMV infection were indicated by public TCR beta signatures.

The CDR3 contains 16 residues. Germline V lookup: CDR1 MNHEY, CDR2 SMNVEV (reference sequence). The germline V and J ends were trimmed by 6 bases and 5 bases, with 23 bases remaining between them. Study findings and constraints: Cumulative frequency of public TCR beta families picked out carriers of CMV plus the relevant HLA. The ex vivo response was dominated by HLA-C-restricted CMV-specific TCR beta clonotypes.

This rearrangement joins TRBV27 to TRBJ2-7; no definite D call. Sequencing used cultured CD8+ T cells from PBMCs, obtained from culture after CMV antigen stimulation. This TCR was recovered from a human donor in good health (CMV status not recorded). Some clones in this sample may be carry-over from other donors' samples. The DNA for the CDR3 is TGTGCCAGCAGCCTAAGCTCCCCACCATTTCTCGACGAGCAGTACTTC. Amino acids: CASSLSSPPFLDEQYF.